The 25 T cell receptor beta chains below were found in one sample sequenced in a study of blood T cells in healthy people across ages. For the second PCR, which ran for roughly 7 to 11 cycles, a sample-barcoded 5' primer and a J-beta primer mix were used. TCRdb reanalysed the 5' RACE reads using MiXCR and keeps one entry per CDR3 protein. The sample contains about 720,000 distinct CDR3 sequences, 22% of which appear only once. Sequencing used blood. These receptors were collected from a man between 65 and 80 years old in good health.

This clonotype was picked up a small number of times. The V call is TRBV5-6, the J call TRBJ2-3; 8 nucleotides line up with TRBD2. The germline CDR1 and CDR2 sequences are SGHDT and YYEEEE. CDR3 size: 15 residues. J lost 2 bases, V lost 3 bases, and 5 bases had no gene match. The CDR3, as DNA: TGTGCCAGCAGCTCGCCGGGACTAGTCACAGATACGCAGTATTTT. It translates to CASSSPGLVTDTQYF.

This clonotype was recorded a few times. The V call is TRBV5-1, the J call TRBJ2-1; a weak D match, TRBD2 (6 bases). Germline V gene sequence: CDR1 SGHRS, CDR2 YFSETQ. The CDR3 consists of 14 residues. The V gene lost 6 bases and the J gene lost 1 base, with 11 bases spanning the gap. The CDR3 loop is CASNWGTSYNEQFF. The CDR3 region has the DNA TGCGCCAGCAACTGGGGGACTTCCTACAATGAGCAGTTCTTC.

This clonotype was counted a single time. The chain couples TRBV10-3 to TRBJ2-5, with TRBD1 matching 9 bases. V was pared by 5 bases and J by 5 bases, with 6 bases of the junction left unmatched. From germline, CDR1 is ENHRY and CDR2 SYGVKD. This CDR3 spans 14 amino acids. In DNA form, the CDR3 reads TGTGCCATCAGTCCCGGGACAGGGATGGAGACCCAGTACTTC. Translating gives CAISPGTGMETQYF.

This clonotype occurred a few times. The CDR3 loop is CASTPGRDAKNIQYF. The CDR3 coding sequence is TGCGCCAGCACCCCAGGCCGGGATGCCAAAAACATTCAGTACTTC. The chain carries TRBV5-1 and TRBJ2-4, with D perhaps matching TRBD2 (5 bases). This CDR3 is 15 amino acids long. Germline values: CDR1 SGHRS, CDR2 YFSETQ. The V end lost 6 bases, the J end lost 1 base, and 14 bases lay between the germline ends. The full variable domain, rest sourced from reference TRBV5-1 and TRBJ2-4, is KAGVTQTPRYLIKTRGQQVTLSCSPISGHRSVSWYQQTPGQGLQFLFEYFSETQRNKGNFPGRFSGRQFSNSRSEMNVSTLELGDSALYLCASTPGRDAKNIQYFGAGTRLSVL.

V gene TRBV12-3 or TRBV12-4 combines with J gene TRBJ2-5; D is unclear. V lost 3 bases and J 0 bases, leaving 8 bases between the germline ends. This CDR3 is 14 amino acids long. The CDR3 loop reads CASSFRRYQETQYF. The DNA of the CDR3 is TGTGCCAGCAGTTTCAGACGGTACCAAGAGACCCAGTACTTC.

This clonotype has more than one count but fewer than ten. The chain has TRBV13 and TRBJ2-3; 9 nucleotides line up with TRBD2. The V segment lost 3 bases and the J segment 9 bases; nucleotides outside the gene matches: 10. This CDR3 has 15 residues. In germline, CDR1 is PRHDT, CDR2 FYEKMQ (reference sequence). The CDR3 region has the DNA TGTGCCAGCAGCTTCGCGGGAGGGCTCTACGGAACGCAGTATTTT. The encoded protein is CASSFAGGLYGTQYF.

This chain's CDR3 is CSVLRIGTEAFF. The CDR3 DNA reads TGCAGCGTCCTACGGATTGGCACTGAAGCTTTCTTT. This sequence joins TRBV29-1 and TRBJ1-1; no clear D. The germline V gene encodes CDR1 SQVTM and CDR2 ANQGSEA. V lost 6 bases and J 4 bases, leaving 12 bases between the germline ends. The CDR3 has 12 amino acids.

This clonotype was detected many times. The V gene is TRBV5-1, the J gene TRBJ2-7, with D possibly being TRBD1 (5 bases). With 0 bases removed from V and 1 base from J, the gap between germline ends came to 8 bases. Germline loops: CDR1 SGHRS, CDR2 YFSETQ. The length of the CDR3 is 14 residues. CDR3 loop: CASSLDPGSYEQYF. The CDR3 DNA reads TGCGCCAGCAGCTTGGATCCAGGGTCCTACGAGCAGTACTTC.

J is TRBJ2-7 and V is TRBV5-1; 9 positions match TRBD2. J gave up 1 base and V 1 base, and 3 bases lay outside the gene matches. The CDR3 sequence is 15 residues long. Per the germline V gene, CDR1 is SGHRS and CDR2 is YFSETQ. CDR3 amino acids: CASSLTSGHSYEQYF. In nucleotides, the CDR3 is TGCGCCAGCAGCTTGACTAGCGGGCATTCCTACGAGCAGTACTTC.

The table lists this clonotype with a few counts. J is TRBJ2-7 and V is TRBV7-2; a weak D match, TRBD1 (5 bases). The CDR3 extends over 14 amino acids. Germline lookup yields CDR1 SGHTA and CDR2 FQGNSA. V dropped 5 bases and J dropped 3 bases, with 14 bases sitting between them. Here the CDR3 DNA reads TGTGCCAGCAGCCCGACCGGACAATACTACGAGCAGTACTTC. It specifies CASSPTGQYYEQYF. Full variable domain (rest looked up from reference TRBV7-2 and TRBJ2-7): GAGVSQSPSNKVTEKGKDVELRCDPISGHTALYWYRQSLGQGLEFLIYFQGNSAPDKSGLPSDRFSAERTGGSVSTLTIQRTQQEDSAVYLCASSPTGQYYEQYFGPGTRLTVT.

This clonotype turned up a few times. The rearrangement uses TRBV4-1 and TRBJ2-3, with no clear D. The CDR3 spans 13 residues. The germline gives CDR1 MGHRA, CDR2 YSYEKL. V lost 1 base to trimming and J lost 4 bases, with 6 bases between them. The CDR3 loop reads CASSQGMADTQYF. CDR3 DNA: TGCGCCAGCAGCCAAGGAATGGCAGATACGCAGTATTTT.

The chain joins TRBV28 to TRBJ2-5; a possible D gene is TRBD1 (5 bases). Gene TRBJ2-7 matches the end of the DNA better, so the J call may be wrong. The CDR3 totals 13 residues. Germline V gene lookup returns CDR1 MDHEN and CDR2 SYDVKM. The CDR3 DNA follows: TGTGCCAGCAGCCAGGGATTTCCCTACGAGCAGTACTTC. This sequence encodes CASSQGFPYEQYF.

There are a few counts of this clonotype. One end of the junction is discordant with germline, which a read error may explain. The CDR3 is CAGSLRRSISGANVLTF. CDR3 bases: TGTGCCGGCAGTTTAAGACGGAGCATCTCTGGGGCCAACGTCCTGACTTTC. V and J are TRBV12-3 or TRBV12-4 and TRBJ2-6; no clear D gene. CDR3 length: 17 residues.

This chain uses TRBV20-1 with TRBJ1-2; no clear D gene. Trimming took off 4 bases at V and 8 bases at J, with 23 bases between the two ends. Germline V lookup: CDR1 DFQATT, CDR2 SNEGSKA (reference sequence). This CDR3 is built from 15 residues. The CDR3 DNA reads TGCAGTGCTAAAAGTACCGGGCCCCCCGGGTTGGGCTACACCTTC. It yields the protein CSAKSTGPPGLGYTF.

This clonotype turned up a few times. This rearrangement joins TRBV6-1 to TRBJ1-2; D unresolved. The germline gives CDR1 MNHNS, CDR2 SASEGT. V lost 7 bases to trimming and J lost 5 bases, with 20 bases between them. The CDR3 covers 15 residues. Here the CDR3 reads CASTQREPSGYGYTF. The CDR3 DNA is TGTGCCAGCACTCAAAGGGAACCCTCTGGGTATGGCTACACCTTC.

This clonotype was found a few times. The chain has TRBV12-3 or TRBV12-4 and TRBJ2-2; a weak D match, TRBD2 (6 bases). Trimming removed 3 bases at V and 0 bases at J, with 17 bases between. The CDR3 spans 18 residues. This CDR3 is CASSFSPGSSPNTGELFF. The CDR3 nucleotides read TGTGCCAGCAGTTTCAGTCCCGGGAGCTCCCCGAACACCGGGGAGCTGTTTTTT.

The rearrangement links TRBV12-3 or TRBV12-4 to TRBJ2-7, with 7 nucleotides matching TRBD1. The trim removed 7 bases at V and 3 bases at J, leaving 6 bases unmatched. The CDR3 contains 13 residues. CDR3 sequence reads: CASTRDRYYEQYF. DNA for the CDR3: TGTGCCAGCACTAGGGACAGATACTACGAGCAGTACTTC.

In its sample, this clonotype was seen a few times. J is TRBJ2-2 and V is TRBV6-1, with 7 bases identical to TRBD2. V gave up 7 bases and J gave up 7 bases; unmatched junction bases: 6. The germline CDR1 and CDR2 sequences are MNHNS and SASEGT. The CDR3 totals 13 residues. CDR3 DNA sequence: TGTGCCAGCAATCATGGGGGGGACGGGGAGCTGTTTTTT. As protein: CASNHGGDGELFF.

The CDR3 loop reads CASSFGTGVTEAFF. CDR3 nucleotides: TGTGCCAGCAGTTTTGGGACAGGGGTAACTGAAGCTTTCTTT. V usage is TRBV12-3 or TRBV12-4 and J usage is TRBJ1-1, with 10 bases fitting TRBD1. The length of the CDR3 is 14 residues. Trimming took 3 bases from V and 5 from J; bases not matched to a gene: 3.

The chain uses TRBV28 and TRBJ1-1, with 12 nucleotides matching TRBD1. The CDR3 loop spans 19 amino acids. CDR1 and CDR2 from the germline V gene are MDHEN and SYDVKM. Losses at the gene ends were 4 bases for V and 6 bases for J; bases not matched to a gene: 18. CDR3 sequence: CASSSTGQGAWAFSAEAFF. The CDR3 nucleotides read TGTGCCAGCAGTTCGACGGGACAGGGGGCCTGGGCTTTCTCTGCTGAAGCTTTCTTT. Based on the CDR3 plus reference TRBV28 and TRBJ1-1, the full variable domain is DVKVTQSSRYLVKRTGEKVFLECVQDMDHENMFWYRQDPGLGLRLIYFSYDVKMKEKGDIPEGYSVSREKKERFSLILESASTNQTSMYLCASSSTGQGAWAFSAEAFFGQGTRLTVV.

The chain carries TRBV9 and TRBJ1-2; D is unclear. Looked up from germline, CDR1 is SGDLS and CDR2 is YYNGEE. This CDR3 comprises 15 residues. V lost 0 bases to trimming and J lost 3 bases, with 12 bases between them. CDR3 nucleotide sequence: TGTGCCAGCAGCGTAGACCCCCGGGTCGACTATGGCTACACCTTC. Its translation is CASSVDPRVDYGYTF.

This clonotype has only a few counts. The chain combines TRBV3-1 with TRBJ2-7; TRBD2 might be the D (5 bases). Germline CDR1 is LGHDT and CDR2 is YNNKEL (reference sequence). CDR3 length: 15 residues. The ends were cut back, 0 bases at V and 3 bases at J, with 12 bases in the middle. The CDR3 bases are TGTGCCAGCAGCCAAGAAATCCTAGCCCACTACGAGCAGTACTTC. Translation gives CASSQEILAHYEQYF.

This clonotype was counted ten times or more. CDR3 bases: TGCAGTGCTAAGACAGGGCCATATAGCAATCAGCCCCAGCATTTT. It codes for CSAKTGPYSNQPQHF. This chain uses TRBV20-1 with TRBJ1-5; TRBD1 aligns across 7 bases. The junction had 6 bases not matched to a gene; V was cut back by 4 bases and J by 0 bases. Looked up from germline, CDR1 is DFQATT and CDR2 is SNEGSKA (reference sequence). This CDR3 has 15 residues.

The genes are TRBV12-3 or TRBV12-4 and TRBJ1-4; a possible D gene is TRBD1 (6 bases). The CDR3 extends over 15 amino acids. Trimming removed 6 bases at V and 0 bases at J, with 11 bases between. The CDR3 sequence: CASREGVATNEKLFF. In DNA, the CDR3 is TGTGCCAGCAGGGAGGGGGTGGCAACTAATGAAAAACTGTTTTTT.

The rearrangement joins TRBV12-3 or TRBV12-4 to TRBJ2-3, with 10 nucleotides matching TRBD2. The V segment lost 10 bases and the J segment 6 bases; nucleotides outside the gene matches: 13. The CDR3 spans 15 residues. The CDR3 spells CATLSLAGVRDTQYF. In DNA, the CDR3 is TGTGCCACCCTATCTCTAGCGGGAGTAAGGGATACGCAGTATTTT.